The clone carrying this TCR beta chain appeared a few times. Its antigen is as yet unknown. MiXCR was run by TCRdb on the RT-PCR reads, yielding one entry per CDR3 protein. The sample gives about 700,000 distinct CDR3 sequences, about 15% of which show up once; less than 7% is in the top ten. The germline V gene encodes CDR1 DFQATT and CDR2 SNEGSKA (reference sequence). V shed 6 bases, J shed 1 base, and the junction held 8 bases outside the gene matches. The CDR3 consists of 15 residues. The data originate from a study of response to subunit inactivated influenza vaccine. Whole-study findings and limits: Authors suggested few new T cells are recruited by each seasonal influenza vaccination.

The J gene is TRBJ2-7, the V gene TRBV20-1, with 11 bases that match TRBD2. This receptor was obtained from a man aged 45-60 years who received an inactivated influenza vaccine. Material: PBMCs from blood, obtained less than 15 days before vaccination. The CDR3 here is CSAERLAGISYEQYF. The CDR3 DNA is TGCAGTGCCGAAAGACTAGCGGGGATTTCCTACGAGCAGTACTTC.